This TCR beta chain was sequenced for a study of beta chain features in type 1 diabetes. Study-level background: Across all samples, about 110,000,000 sorted cells were examined.

What was sequenced were expressed TCRB transcripts, since all of the isolated RNA had been reverse transcribed. Some clones are missing from TCRdb's copy, which holds only in-frame ones; the method was immunoSEQ multiplex PCR. This sample carries more than 550,000 clones, around an eighth of them seen once, and the ten largest clones take 0.04%. The CDR3 has 15 amino acids. From germline, CDR1 is GTSNPN and CDR2 SVGIG (reference sequence). Trimming removed 5 bases from V and 9 bases from J, with 26 bases in between. Points from the study as a whole: Among patients with Type 1 diabetes, TCRB CDR3s were moderately but significantly shorter in every one of the four CD4+ subsets.

This clone was counted a few times. Its antigen is still unknown. The source of this sequence is a young man with type 1 diabetes. This chain joins TRBV30 and TRBJ2-7; possibly TRBD2 for D (5 bases). The sample consisted of naive CD4+ T cells from blood. CDR3 bases: TGTGCCTGGGAGACGCTGCAGCGGCCCTCCCTGGGGCAGTACTTC. Protein product: CAWETLQRPSLGQYF.